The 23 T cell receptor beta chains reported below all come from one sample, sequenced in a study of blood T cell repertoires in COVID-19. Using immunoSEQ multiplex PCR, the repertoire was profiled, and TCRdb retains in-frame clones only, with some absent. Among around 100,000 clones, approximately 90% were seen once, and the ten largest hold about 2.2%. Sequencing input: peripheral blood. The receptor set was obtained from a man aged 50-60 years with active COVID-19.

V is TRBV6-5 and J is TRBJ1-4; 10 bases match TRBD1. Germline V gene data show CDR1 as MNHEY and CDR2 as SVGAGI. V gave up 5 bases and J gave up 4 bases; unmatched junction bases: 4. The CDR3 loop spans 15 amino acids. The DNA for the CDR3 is TGTGCCAGCAGTACCCGGGACAGGGGTAATGAAAAACTGTTTTTT. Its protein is CASSTRDRGNEKLFF.

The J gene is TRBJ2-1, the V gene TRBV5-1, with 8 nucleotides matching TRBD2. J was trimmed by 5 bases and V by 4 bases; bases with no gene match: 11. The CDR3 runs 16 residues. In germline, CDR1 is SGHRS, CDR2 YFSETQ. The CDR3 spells CASSPNGRAGDNEQFF. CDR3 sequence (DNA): TGCGCCAGCAGCCCCAACGGTCGAGCGGGGGACAATGAGCAGTTCTTC.

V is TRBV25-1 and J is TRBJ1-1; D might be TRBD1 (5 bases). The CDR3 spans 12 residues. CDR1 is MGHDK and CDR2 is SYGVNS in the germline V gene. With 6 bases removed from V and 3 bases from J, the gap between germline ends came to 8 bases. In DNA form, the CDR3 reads TGTGCCAGCAGAGCAGGGTACACTGAAGCTTTCTTT. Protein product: CASRAGYTEAFF. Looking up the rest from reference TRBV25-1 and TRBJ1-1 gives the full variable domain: EADIYQTPRYLVIGTGKKITLECSQTMGHDKMYWYQQDPGMELHLIHYSYGVNSTEKGDLSSESTVSRIRTEHFPLTLESARPSHTSQYLCASRAGYTEAFFGQGTRLTVV.

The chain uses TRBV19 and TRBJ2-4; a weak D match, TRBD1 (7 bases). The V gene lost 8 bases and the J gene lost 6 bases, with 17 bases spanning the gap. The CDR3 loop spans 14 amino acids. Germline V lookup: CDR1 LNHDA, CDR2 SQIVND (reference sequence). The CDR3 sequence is CASRGQGDLNIQYF. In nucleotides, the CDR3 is TGTGCCAGTCGGGGGCAGGGGGACTTAAACATTCAGTACTTC.

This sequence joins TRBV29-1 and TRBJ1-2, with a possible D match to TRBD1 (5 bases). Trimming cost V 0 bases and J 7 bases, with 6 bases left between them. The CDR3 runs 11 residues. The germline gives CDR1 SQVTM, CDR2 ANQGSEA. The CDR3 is CSVEEGGGYTF. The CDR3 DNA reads TGCAGCGTTGAAGAGGGGGGTGGCTACACCTTC.

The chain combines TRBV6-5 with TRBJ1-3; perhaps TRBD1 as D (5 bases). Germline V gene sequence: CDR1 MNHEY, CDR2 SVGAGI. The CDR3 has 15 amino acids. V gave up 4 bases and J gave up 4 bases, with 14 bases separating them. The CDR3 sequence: CASSSTGLRGNTIYF. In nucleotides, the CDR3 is TGTGCCAGCAGTTCCACAGGTTTGCGAGGAAACACCATATATTTT.

The CDR3: CASSPGGLAGPPGDTQYF. CDR3 bases: TGTGCCAGCAGCCCAGGGGGGCTAGCGGGGCCTCCCGGAGATACGCAGTATTTT. V usage is TRBV7-7 and J usage is TRBJ2-3, with TRBD2 matching over 9 bases. Germline V gene sequence: CDR1 SSHAT, CDR2 FNYEAQ (reference sequence). This CDR3 spans 18 amino acids. V lost 5 bases, J lost 5 bases, and 17 bases stayed unmatched.

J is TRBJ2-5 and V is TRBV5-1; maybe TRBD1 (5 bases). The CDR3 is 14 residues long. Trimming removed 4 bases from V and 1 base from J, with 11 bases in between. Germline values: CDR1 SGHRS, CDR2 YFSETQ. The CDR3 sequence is CASSDSGIQETQYF. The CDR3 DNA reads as TGCGCCAGCAGCGACAGTGGTATCCAAGAGACCCAGTACTTC.

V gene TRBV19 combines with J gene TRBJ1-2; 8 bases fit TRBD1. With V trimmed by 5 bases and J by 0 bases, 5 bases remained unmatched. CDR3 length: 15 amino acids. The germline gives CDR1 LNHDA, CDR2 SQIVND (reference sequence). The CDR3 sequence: CASSDHRGANYGYTF. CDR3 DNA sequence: TGTGCCAGTAGTGACCACAGGGGGGCTAACTATGGCTACACCTTC.

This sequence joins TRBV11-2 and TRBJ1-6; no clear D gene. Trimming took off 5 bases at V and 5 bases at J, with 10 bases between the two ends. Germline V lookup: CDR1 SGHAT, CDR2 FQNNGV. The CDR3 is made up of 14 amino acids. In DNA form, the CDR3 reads TGTGCCAGCAGCCGCTCGGGGAATAATTCACCCCTCCACTTT. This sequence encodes CASSRSGNNSPLHF.

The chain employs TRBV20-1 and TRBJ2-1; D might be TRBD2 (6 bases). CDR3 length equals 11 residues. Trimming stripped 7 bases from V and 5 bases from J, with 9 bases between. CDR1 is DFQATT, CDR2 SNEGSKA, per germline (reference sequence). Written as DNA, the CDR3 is TGCAGTGTAGCGGTAAACAATGAGCAGTTCTTC. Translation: CSVAVNNEQFF.

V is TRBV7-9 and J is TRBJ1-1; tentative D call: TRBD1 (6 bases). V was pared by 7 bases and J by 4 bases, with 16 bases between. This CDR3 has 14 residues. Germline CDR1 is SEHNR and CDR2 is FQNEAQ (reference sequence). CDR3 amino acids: CASMRTGTSTEAFF. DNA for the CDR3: TGTGCCAGCATGCGTACAGGGACGAGCACTGAAGCTTTCTTT.

CDR3 region: CSALMAAYNEQFF. Written as DNA, the CDR3 is TGCAGCGCCCTTATGGCGGCATACAATGAGCAGTTCTTC. The V gene is TRBV29-1, the J gene TRBJ2-1; D is unclear. CDR1 is SQVTM and CDR2 is ANQGSEA in the germline V gene. V lost 7 bases, J lost 4 bases, and 14 bases lay in between. The CDR3 is 13 amino acids.

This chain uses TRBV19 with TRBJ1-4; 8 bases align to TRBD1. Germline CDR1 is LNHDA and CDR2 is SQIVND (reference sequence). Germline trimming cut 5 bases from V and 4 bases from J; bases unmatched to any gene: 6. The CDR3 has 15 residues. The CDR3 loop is CASSRQGRFNEKLFF. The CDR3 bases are TGTGCCAGTAGTCGACAGGGGCGTTTTAATGAAAAACTGTTTTTT.

The CDR3 DNA sequence: TGTGCCAGCAGCAGGGTCGGAGCGGGAGGGCCATTTTGGAATGAGCAGTTCTTC. As protein: CASSRVGAGGPFWNEQFF. The chain combines TRBV21-1 with TRBJ2-1; TRBD2 was called by the table and not checked on the DNA. TRBV21-1 is assigned pseudogene status. The CDR3 is 18 residues long.

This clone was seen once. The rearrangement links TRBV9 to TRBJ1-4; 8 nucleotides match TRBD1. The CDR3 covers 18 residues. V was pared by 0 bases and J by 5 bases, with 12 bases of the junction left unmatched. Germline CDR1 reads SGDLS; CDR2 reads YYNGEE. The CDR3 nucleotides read TGTGCCAGCAGCGTAGGCCTTTCCGGGACAGGCCAGAATGAAAAACTGTTTTTT. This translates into CASSVGLSGTGQNEKLFF.

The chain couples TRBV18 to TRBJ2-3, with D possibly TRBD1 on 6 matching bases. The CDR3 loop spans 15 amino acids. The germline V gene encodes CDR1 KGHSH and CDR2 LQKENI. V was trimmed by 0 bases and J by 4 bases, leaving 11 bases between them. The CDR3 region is CASSPPYPGADTQYF. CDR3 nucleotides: TGTGCCAGCTCACCACCCTACCCAGGGGCAGATACGCAGTATTTT. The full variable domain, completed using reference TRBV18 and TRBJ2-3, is NAGVMQNPRHLVRRRGQEARLRCSPMKGHSHVYWYRQLPEEGLKFMVYLQKENIIDESGMPKERFSAEFPKEGPSILRIQQVVRGDSAAYFCASSPPYPGADTQYFGPGTRLTVL.

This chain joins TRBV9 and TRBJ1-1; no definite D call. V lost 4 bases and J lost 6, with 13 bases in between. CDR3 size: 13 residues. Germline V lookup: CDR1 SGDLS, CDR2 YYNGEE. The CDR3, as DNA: TGTGCCAGCAGCCCTAATATAGGAGCTGAAGCTTTCTTT. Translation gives CASSPNIGAEAFF.

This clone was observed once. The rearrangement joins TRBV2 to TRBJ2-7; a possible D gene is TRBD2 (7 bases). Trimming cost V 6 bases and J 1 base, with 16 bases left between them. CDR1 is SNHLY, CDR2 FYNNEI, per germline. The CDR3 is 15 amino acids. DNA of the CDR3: TGTGCCAGCAGGGGGGGGACACCAAGTTCCTACGAGCAGTACTTC. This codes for CASRGGTPSSYEQYF. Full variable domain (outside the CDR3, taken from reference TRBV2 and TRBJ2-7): EPEVTQTPSHQVTQMGQEVILRCVPISNHLYFYWYRQILGQKVEFLVSFYNNEISEKSEIFDDQFSVERPDGSNFTLKIRSTKLEDSAMYFCASRGGTPSSYEQYFGPGTRLTVT.

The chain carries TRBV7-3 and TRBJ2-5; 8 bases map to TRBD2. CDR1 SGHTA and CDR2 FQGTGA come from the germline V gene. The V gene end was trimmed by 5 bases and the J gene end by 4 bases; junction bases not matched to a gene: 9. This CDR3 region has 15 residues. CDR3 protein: CASSTDGGALETQYF. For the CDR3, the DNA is TGTGCCAGCAGCACAGACGGGGGGGCCCTAGAGACCCAGTACTTC.

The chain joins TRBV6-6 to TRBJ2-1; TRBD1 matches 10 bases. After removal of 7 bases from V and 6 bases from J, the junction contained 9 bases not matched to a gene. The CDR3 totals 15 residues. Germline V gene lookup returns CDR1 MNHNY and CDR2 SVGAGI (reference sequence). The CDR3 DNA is TGTGCCAGCAACTCCCGACAGGGGGCGCGCAATGAGCAGTTCTTC. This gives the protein CASNSRQGARNEQFF.

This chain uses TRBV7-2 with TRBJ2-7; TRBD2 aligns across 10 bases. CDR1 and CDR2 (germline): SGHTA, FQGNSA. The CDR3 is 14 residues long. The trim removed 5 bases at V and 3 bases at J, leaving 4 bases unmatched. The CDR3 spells CASSPLAGVYEQYF. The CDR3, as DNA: TGTGCCAGCAGCCCCCTAGCGGGGGTCTACGAGCAGTACTTC.

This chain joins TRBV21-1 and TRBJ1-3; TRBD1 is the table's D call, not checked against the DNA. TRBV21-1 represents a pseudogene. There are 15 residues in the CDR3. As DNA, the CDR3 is TGTGCCAGCCGGATTGGGGCGAGGATCGAAAACACCATATATTTT. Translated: CASRIGARIENTIYF.